This T cell receptor beta chain was observed in a study of blood T cell repertoires in COVID-19 (dated by TCRdb to 2018 to 2021). Notes on the research overall: Samples from collaborators originated in the United States, Italy and Spain and spanned both the acute and convalescent phases of COVID-19. The prospective study material was composed of cDNA or gDNA derived from T cells, B-cell-depleted T cells, or PBMCs. The dataset comprised deeply sampled blood TCRbeta repertoires from subjects exposed to, actively infected with, or recovered from COVID-19. The repertoires were released in a freely available public database meant as a resource for research on the immune response to SARS-CoV-2. The samples were drawn from the first 160 participants of the ongoing ImmuneRACE study and from 1,254 subjects provided by 6 global collaborators. The sample metadata nearly always contained a de-identified subject ID, COVID-19 status, age in years and sex. Where HLA class I and class II types were available, the types were taken from metadata supplied by the sample provider, not from assay-based typing. Points the paper makes about the study in general: The quantity of clinical and demographic metadata differed by source and by participant and was supplied without curation.

V and J lose 7 bases and 4 bases, and a span of 22 bases separates them. CDR1 and CDR2 are drawn from the germline V gene (reference sequence): MNHEY, SMNVEV. There are 17 amino acids in the CDR3, from cysteine to phenylalanine inclusive. Here the CDR3 DNA is all that survives: 51 bases in frame from base 1. The immunoSEQ Assay, a bias-controlled multiplex PCR, was used to amplify TCRbeta CDR3 regions from genomic DNA. Per the original workflow: Nucleated cell counts per sample were estimated from amplification of reference gene primers within the assay. To quantify the absolute abundance of each unique TCRbeta CDR3 rearrangement, sequence reads were collapsed and filtered. For each sample, productive Simpson clonality was calculated as the square root of Simpson's diversity index across productive rearrangements. TCRdb mirrors the immuneACCESS table, restricted to in-frame sequences. Some clones are absent from its copies; in checked studies, under half trace to an unresolved V gene, and the reason for the others is unknown. V and J calls and clone size are given by that table; D and trimming were obtained from the DNA. Across this sample there are roughly 280,000 clones, with more than 80% seen only once. Clones ranked in the top ten supply approximately 4% of the sample.

Enrolling through a virtual design, the prospective study's participants ranged in age from about 18 to 100 years and lived across roughly 24 United States geographic areas. In the prospective study, cohorts were assigned on the basis of participant-reported clinical history obtained from a screening survey and a study questionnaire. Each participant in the prospective study had whole blood, serum and a nasopharyngeal or oropharyngeal swab collected by mobile phlebotomists. Participants in the prospective study had the option to provide additional blood draws and questionnaires over a roughly 2-month period. Before DNA extraction, prospective study blood samples were shipped either frozen or at room temperature. Notes on this clone: Its cognate antigen has yet to be identified. No per-base quality is available; no much larger clone lies one base away.

This clonotype originated in a woman in her 30s with acute COVID-19. Sequenced material: PBMCs or T cells enriched from blood (not recorded which). The receptor chain draws on TRBV27 and TRBJ1-4; TRBD1 is a possible D gene, resting on 5 matching bases. The CDR3 sequence is CASTEVGGGADNEKLFF. The nucleotide sequence is TGTGCCAGCACGGAAGTCGGGGGTGGGGCCGATAATGAAAAACTGTTTTTT.